One and the same sample provided the 15 T cell receptor beta chains below, sequenced in a study of molecular identifiers for immune sequencing clone quantification. TCRdb ran MiXCR on the PCR reads and lists one entry per CDR3 protein. Of about 640,000 distinct CDR3 sequences listed, just under 20% are singletons. Input material: naive CD8+ T cells from blood, with Jurkat cell RNA spiked in. Specified subset: FACS-sorted CD8+CD4-CCR7+CD45RA+ naive T cells. Receptor source: a human donor in good health. Some libraries in this study had Jurkat cell RNA spiked in.

With respect to this clonotype: At one end, the junction sequence differs from germline, possibly due to a read error. The rearrangement links TRBV30 to TRBJ2-3; no reliable D call. Germline values: CDR1 GTSNPN, CDR2 SVGIG (reference sequence). This CDR3 region has 12 residues. CDR3 in DNA: TGTGCCTGGAGTGTCGGTGGAGATGCGCAGTATTTT. Translation: CAWSVGGDAQYF.

This clonotype was seen many times. This CDR3 reads CASSPLPYWGSGANVLTF. In DNA form, the CDR3 reads TGTGCCAGCAGCCCTCTCCCCTATTGGGGCTCTGGGGCCAACGTCCTGACTTTC. V usage is TRBV9 and J usage is TRBJ2-6; D is ambiguous. Per germline, CDR1 SGDLS and CDR2 YYNGEE. The CDR3 loop spans 18 amino acids. Trimming pared 4 bases from V and 0 bases from J, leaving 17 bases between.

The CDR3 reads CASSPGQGAVGYTF. CDR3 in DNA: TGTGCCAGCAGCCCGGGACAGGGGGCGGTTGGCTACACCTTC. The gene calls are TRBV27 and TRBJ1-2; 12 bases match TRBD1. V dropped 6 bases and J dropped 7; count of bases not matched to a gene: 6. CDR3 size: 14 residues. Germline lookup yields CDR1 MNHEY and CDR2 SMNVEV (reference sequence).

At least ten counts were recorded for this clonotype. The genes are TRBV6-5 and TRBJ1-4; perhaps TRBD1 as D (6 bases). Trimming pared 10 bases from V and 8 bases from J, leaving 23 bases between. Germline lookup yields CDR1 MNHEY and CDR2 SVGAGI. CDR3 length equals 15 residues. The CDR3 bases are TGTGCCACGTCTTTTGGGGGGGCGCACGAAGAAAAACTGTTTTTT. Translated: CATSFGGAHEEKLFF.

This clonotype was picked up many times. This chain joins TRBV29-1 and TRBJ1-1; the D is unclear. This CDR3 comprises 11 residues. The germline gives CDR1 SQVTM, CDR2 ANQGSEA. V lost 4 bases and J lost 10, with 13 bases in between. CDR3 in amino acids: CSVVVAPGAFF. The CDR3 DNA sequence: TGCAGCGTTGTTGTAGCCCCGGGAGCTTTCTTT.

This rearrangement joins TRBV9 to TRBJ1-4, with unresolved D. This CDR3 comprises 14 residues. From germline, CDR1 is SGDLS and CDR2 YYNGEE. V was clipped by 0 bases and J by 5 bases, with 8 bases between them. CDR3 sequence: CASSVGAANEKLFF. The CDR3 DNA sequence: TGTGCCAGCAGCGTAGGGGCGGCAAATGAAAAACTGTTTTTT.

As regards this clonotype: One end of the junction is discordant with germline, which a read error may explain. V and J are TRBV6-2 or TRBV6-3 and TRBJ1-4; 8 bases align to TRBD1. This CDR3 comprises 16 residues. Germline-derived CDR1 and CDR2 are MNHEY and SVGEGT. CDR3 region: CASSSRDRLINEKVFF. CDR3 coding DNA: TGTGCCAGCAGTTCCCGGGACAGGCTGATCAATGAAAAAGTGTTTTTT.

In this sample, this clonotype turned up a few times. The V gene is TRBV2, the J gene TRBJ2-6; TRBD2 matches 9 bases. V shed 1 base, J shed 2 bases, and the junction held 3 bases outside the gene matches. Germline CDR1 SNHLY, CDR2 FYNNEI. CDR3 length: 17 residues. This CDR3 reads CASSEGGLAAGANVLTF. The CDR3, as DNA: TGTGCCAGCAGTGAAGGGGGACTAGCTGCTGGGGCCAACGTCCTGACTTTC.

This clonotype was seen a handful of times. The chain employs TRBV19 and TRBJ1-5; no definite D call. Trimming took 8 bases from V and 6 from J, leaving 11 bases between them. The CDR3 consists of 12 residues. In germline, CDR1 is LNHDA, CDR2 SQIVND (reference sequence). The CDR3 DNA follows: TGTGCCAGTCACTCCTGGGGTCAGCCCCAGCATTTT. This gives the protein CASHSWGQPQHF.

This clonotype was counted between two and nine times. The genes are TRBV11-2 and TRBJ2-7; TRBD2 matches at 8 bases. Germline-derived CDR1 and CDR2 are SGHAT and FQNNGV. J was trimmed by 3 bases and V by 5 bases; bases with no gene match: 9. The CDR3 runs 15 residues. CDR3 loop: CASSPYSGIDYEQYF. The CDR3 DNA is TGTGCCAGCAGCCCTTATAGCGGGATCGACTACGAGCAGTACTTC.

This clonotype was detected ten times or more. The CDR3 reads CASSQFGLATSDTQYF. In nucleotides, the CDR3 is TGTGCCAGCAGCCAATTCGGACTAGCGACCTCAGATACGCAGTATTTT. This chain joins TRBV7-9 and TRBJ2-3; TRBD2 matches at 9 bases. This CDR3 spans 16 amino acids. Germline CDR1 is SEHNR and CDR2 is FQNEAQ (reference sequence). The V gene end was trimmed by 5 bases and the J gene end by 4 bases; junction bases not matched to a gene: 10.

The rearrangement links TRBV5-1 to TRBJ2-2; tentative D call: TRBD1 (6 bases). From germline, CDR1 is SGHRS and CDR2 YFSETQ. V was pared by 7 bases and J by 0 bases, with 16 bases between. The CDR3 has 16 amino acids. The CDR3 DNA is TGCGCCAGCCCACAGGGCAAAAATCCGAACACCGGGGAGCTGTTTTTT. This codes for CASPQGKNPNTGELFF. Filled out from reference TRBV5-1 and TRBJ2-2, the complete variable domain reads KAGVTQTPRYLIKTRGQQVTLSCSPISGHRSVSWYQQTPGQGLQFLFEYFSETQRNKGNFPGRFSGRQFSNSRSEMNVSTLELGDSALYLCASPQGKNPNTGELFFGEGSRLTVL.

This clonotype was seen ten or more times. The gene calls are TRBV13 and TRBJ2-1, with TRBD2 matching 11 bases. Germline V gene sequence: CDR1 PRHDT, CDR2 FYEKMQ (reference sequence). J gave up 6 bases and V 5 bases, and 6 bases lay outside the gene matches. The CDR3 runs to 15 residues. The CDR3 nucleotides read TGTGCCAGCAGCCTCACTAGCGGGGGTTTCAATGAGCAGTTCTTC. Its protein is CASSLTSGGFNEQFF. Based on the CDR3 plus reference TRBV13 and TRBJ2-1, the full variable domain is AAGVIQSPRHLIKEKRETATLKCYPIPRHDTVYWYQQGPGQDPQFLISFYEKMQSDKGSIPDRFSAQQFSDYHSELNMSSLELGDSALYFCASSLTSGGFNEQFFGPGTRLTVL.

V is TRBV19 and J is TRBJ2-2; 7 nucleotides match TRBD2. After removal of 3 bases from V and 7 bases from J, the junction contained 11 bases not matched to a gene. This CDR3 region has 16 residues. Germline CDR1 reads LNHDA; CDR2 reads SQIVND (reference sequence). CDR3 sequence (DNA): TGTGCCAGTAGTATTTCGACTAGCTGGAGTGGCGGGGAGCTGTTTTTT. Translating gives CASSISTSWSGGELFF.

In the case of this clonotype: A much larger clone lies one base from this, so it may be a read error. The conserved phenylalanine or tryptophan is not found at the CDR3 terminus, so this likely reflects a read error. The chain is built from TRBV6-1 and TRBJ1-5; 7 positions match TRBD1. This CDR3 region has 16 residues. The ends lost 2 bases at V and 5 bases at J; junction bases unmatched: 9. Looked up from germline, CDR1 is MNHNS and CDR2 is SASEGT. This chain's CDR3 is CASSEFLPRGDQPQHY. The DNA of the CDR3 is TGTGCCAGCAGTGAATTTCTCCCCAGGGGGGATCAGCCCCAGCATTAT.